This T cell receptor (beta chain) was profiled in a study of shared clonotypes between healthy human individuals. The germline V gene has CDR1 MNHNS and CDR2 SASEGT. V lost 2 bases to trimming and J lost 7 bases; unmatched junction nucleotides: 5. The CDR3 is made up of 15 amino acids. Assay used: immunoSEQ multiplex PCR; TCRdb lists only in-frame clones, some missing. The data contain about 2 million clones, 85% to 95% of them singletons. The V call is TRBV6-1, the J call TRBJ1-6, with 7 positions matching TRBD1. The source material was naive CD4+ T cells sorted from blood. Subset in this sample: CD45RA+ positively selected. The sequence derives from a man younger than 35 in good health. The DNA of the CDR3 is TGTGCCAGCAGTGAATTGGGACAGCAAAATTCACCCCTCCACTTT. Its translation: CASSELGQQNSPLHF.